One sample yielded the 25 T cell receptor beta chains listed below, sequenced in a study of shared clonotypes between healthy human individuals. The assay was immunoSEQ multiplex PCR, and TCRdb's table has in-frame clones only and misses some. The sample includes around 100,000 clones, about 66% of them seen just once. Sequencing input: memory CD8+ T cells sorted from blood. Subset reported: CD45RO+ cells pooled with CCR7-negative TemRA cells. These TCRs come from a woman aged 25 to 39 in good health.

The chain couples TRBV6-1 to TRBJ2-1; 11 bases line up with TRBD2. Per the germline V gene, CDR1 is MNHNS and CDR2 is SASEGT. The V and J ends lost 4 bases and 6 bases, in that order; junction bases with no gene match: 5. The CDR3 runs to 15 residues. CDR3 sequence reads: CASSVTSGSVNEQFF. The DNA for the CDR3 is TGTGCCAGCAGTGTTACTAGCGGGAGTGTCAATGAGCAGTTCTTC.

This clone was seen a handful of times. The chain links TRBV4-1 to TRBJ1-5, with TRBD1 identical over 7 bases. Trimming at V came to 3 bases and at J to 3 bases, leaving 5 bases not matched to a gene. This CDR3 is built from 15 residues. The germline V gene encodes CDR1 MGHRA and CDR2 YSYEKL. The CDR3 is CASSQGQQHNQPQHF. The CDR3, as DNA: TGCGCCAGCAGCCAGGGACAGCAACACAATCAGCCCCAGCATTTT.

The chain uses TRBV5-6 and TRBJ2-3, with a weak D call TRBD2 (6 bases). Germline loops: CDR1 SGHDT, CDR2 YYEEEE. CDR3 length: 14 residues. Deletions cut 4 bases from V and 4 bases from J, with 13 bases between. The CDR3 region is CASSVDGSADTQYF. The DNA for the CDR3 is TGTGCCAGCAGCGTGGACGGGAGCGCAGATACGCAGTATTTT.

The J gene is TRBJ2-7, the V gene TRBV2, with unresolved D. V lost 6 bases to trimming and J lost 5 bases, with 11 bases between them. The CDR3 loop spans 12 amino acids. Germline loops: CDR1 SNHLY, CDR2 FYNNEI. CDR3 DNA: TGTGCCAGCAGCTGGAGTTCCCACGAGCAGTACTTC. It translates to CASSWSSHEQYF.

This clone was picked up many times. The rearrangement links TRBV6-4 to TRBJ2-1; 9 bases match TRBD2. Germline values: CDR1 MRHNA, CDR2 SNTAGT. The V and J ends lost 4 bases and 6 bases, in that order; junction bases with no gene match: 7. The CDR3 length is 15 residues. CDR3: CASSVSAGGFNEQFF. CDR3 nucleotides: TGTGCCAGCAGTGTATCAGCGGGAGGCTTCAATGAGCAGTTCTTC.

The J gene is TRBJ2-7, the V gene TRBV14, with unresolved D. Germline CDR1 SGHDN, CDR2 FVKESK. The CDR3 extends over 13 amino acids. V gave up 3 bases and J gave up 2 bases, with 8 bases separating them. CDR3 DNA: TGTGCCAGCAGCCACATCCTTGCCTACGAGCAGTACTTC. Amino acids: CASSHILAYEQYF.

This clone occurred once. The chain is built from TRBV5-1 and TRBJ2-1; 8 bases fit TRBD2. From germline, CDR1 is SGHRS and CDR2 YFSETQ. The CDR3 consists of 14 residues. J was trimmed by 6 bases and V by 2 bases; bases with no gene match: 4. This chain's CDR3 is CASSLRLARNEQFF. The CDR3 DNA follows: TGCGCCAGCAGCTTAAGACTAGCGCGCAATGAGCAGTTCTTC.

This clone was picked up one time. J is TRBJ1-1 and V is TRBV4-2, with D unclear. The CDR3 has 15 amino acids. CDR1 LGHNA and CDR2 YNFKEQ come from the germline V gene. The V end lost 3 bases, the J end lost 3 bases, and 14 bases lay between the germline ends. The CDR3 is CASSQARGADTEAFF. The CDR3 DNA reads as TGTGCCAGCAGCCAGGCTCGCGGAGCTGACACTGAAGCTTTCTTT.

This clone has ten or more counts. Germline is not matched at one junction end, which may reflect a read error. V usage is TRBV7-9 and J usage is TRBJ2-7; TRBD2 agrees at 10 bases. CDR3 length equals 16 residues. Germline V gene lookup returns CDR1 SEHNR and CDR2 FQNEAQ (reference sequence). The CDR3 region is CASSQGLAVSSYEQYF. The CDR3 DNA follows: TGCGCCAGCAGCCAAGGACTAGCGGTTTCATCCTACGAGCAGTACTTC.

This chain uses TRBV4-1 with TRBJ2-3, with D maybe TRBD2 (5 bases). The CDR3 is 14 residues long. Looked up from germline, CDR1 is MGHRA and CDR2 is YSYEKL. The V end was cut by 3 bases, the J end by 4 bases, with 11 bases between. The CDR3 sequence is CASSQISESDTQYF. In DNA, the CDR3 is TGCGCCAGCAGCCAGATTAGCGAGTCAGATACGCAGTATTTT.

The chain combines TRBV10-1 with TRBJ2-7; the D gene could be TRBD1 or TRBD2 (5 bases each). CDR1 WNHNN and CDR2 SYGVQD come from the germline V gene (reference sequence). The CDR3 totals 16 residues. V lost 1 base, J lost 3 bases, and 16 bases lay in between. The CDR3 DNA sequence: TGCGCCAGCAGTGAGTTCGGGGCAGGGCAATACTACGAGCAGTACTTC. It is translated as CASSEFGAGQYYEQYF.

The rearrangement uses TRBV5-4 and TRBJ2-5, with a possible D match to TRBD2 (5 bases). This CDR3 comprises 15 residues. From germline, CDR1 is SGHNT and CDR2 YYREEE (reference sequence). V lost 4 bases, J lost 7 bases, and 20 bases lay in between. CDR3 sequence reads: CASSLRGVEYRTQYF. Written as DNA, the CDR3 is TGTGCCAGCAGCCTTCGGGGAGTTGAGTATCGGACCCAGTACTTC.

The chain has TRBV7-3 and TRBJ1-1; D not certain. The germline V and J ends were trimmed by 5 bases and 0 bases, with 7 bases remaining between them. CDR1 and CDR2 (germline): SGHTA, FQGTGA. This CDR3 spans 13 amino acids. The CDR3 DNA sequence: TGTGCCAGCAGCCCCTACCTGAACACTGAAGCTTTCTTT. It yields the protein CASSPYLNTEAFF.

The rearrangement joins TRBV6-4 to TRBJ2-2; D ambiguous. V gave up 0 bases and J gave up 5 bases, with 7 bases separating them. The CDR3 has 14 residues. CDR1 MRHNA and CDR2 SNTAGT come from the germline V gene. The CDR3 is CASSDSLGTGELFF. In DNA, the CDR3 is TGTGCCAGCAGTGACTCTCTAGGGACCGGGGAGCTGTTTTTT.

The chain is built from TRBV27 and TRBJ2-7; D gene ambiguous. This CDR3 contains 13 residues. V shed 2 bases and J shed 6 bases, with 11 bases lying between them. Germline V gives CDR1 MNHEY, CDR2 SMNVEV (reference sequence). The DNA of the CDR3 is TGTGCCAGCAGTTTAGAGGACCGACTCGAGCAGTACTTC. This translates into CASSLEDRLEQYF.

This clone was counted many times. This chain uses TRBV15 with TRBJ2-7, with 15 positions matching TRBD2. The germline gives CDR1 LNHNV, CDR2 YYDKDF (reference sequence). CDR3 length: 17 amino acids. J was trimmed by 6 bases and V by 1 base; bases with no gene match: 7. CDR3 residues: CATSRGRAGLAGGEQYF. For the CDR3, the DNA is TGTGCCACCAGCAGAGGAAGGGCGGGACTAGCGGGAGGCGAGCAGTACTTC. Filled out from reference TRBV15 and TRBJ2-7, the complete variable domain reads DAMVIQNPRYQVTQFGKPVTLSCSQTLNHNVMYWYQQKSSQAPKLLFHYYDKDFNNEADTPDNFQSRRPNTSFCFLDIRSPGLGDTAMYLCATSRGRAGLAGGEQYFGPGTRLTVT.

V is TRBV19 and J is TRBJ2-1, with TRBD1 matching 11 bases. V was pared by 0 bases and J by 3 bases, with 4 bases of the junction left unmatched. Germline V gene data show CDR1 as LNHDA and CDR2 as SQIVND (reference sequence). The CDR3 sequence is 17 residues long. As DNA, the CDR3 is TGTGCCAGTAGTATAGATAGCGGGACAGGGGGCTACAATGAGCAGTTCTTC. Its protein is CASSIDSGTGGYNEQFF.

The rearrangement links TRBV7-9 to TRBJ2-7, with no clear D. The CDR3 has 13 amino acids. Germline CDR1 and CDR2: SEHNR and FQNEAQ (reference sequence). With 1 base removed from V and 0 bases from J, the gap between germline ends came to 4 bases. CDR3 sequence reads: CASSLGASYEQYF. The CDR3 bases are TGTGCCAGCAGCTTAGGAGCCTCCTACGAGCAGTACTTC.

This chain joins TRBV28 and TRBJ1-2; the match to TRBD1 covers 7 bases. This CDR3 is 14 amino acids long. Trimming at V came to 6 bases and at J to 7 bases, leaving 11 bases not matched to a gene. The germline gives CDR1 MDHEN, CDR2 SYDVKM. The CDR3 DNA reads as TGTGCCAGCAGCCTAAGACAGGGTCGGACTGGCTACACCTTC. It specifies CASSLRQGRTGYTF.

This rearrangement joins TRBV14 to TRBJ2-2; D is unclear. The V end lost 3 bases, the J end lost 1 base, and 9 bases lay between the germline ends. CDR3 length: 15 amino acids. Germline assignment: CDR1 SGHDN and CDR2 FVKESK. The CDR3 DNA reads TGTGCCAGCAGCCATGGCCTTAGGAACACCGGGGAGCTGTTTTTT. Its translation: CASSHGLRNTGELFF.

The chain joins TRBV7-8 to TRBJ2-7, with 12 bases identical to TRBD2. The V and J ends lost 1 base and 2 bases, in that order; junction bases with no gene match: 0. This CDR3 is built from 15 residues. Germline V gives CDR1 SGHVS, CDR2 FQNEAQ. The CDR3 here is CASSLGLAGAYEQYF. The CDR3 DNA is TGTGCCAGCAGCTTAGGACTAGCGGGGGCCTACGAGCAGTACTTC.

CDR3 in DNA: TGTGCCAGCAGCCTGGACAGGACCGGTGGCTACACCTTC. Protein: CASSLDRTGGYTF. The chain joins TRBV28 to TRBJ1-2; 7 positions match TRBD1. The length of the CDR3 is 13 residues. The trim removed 6 bases at V and 7 bases at J, leaving 8 bases unmatched. Germline loops: CDR1 MDHEN, CDR2 SYDVKM.

CDR3 in amino acids: CSDTDARGGYGYTF. DNA of the CDR3: TGCAGCGATACTGACGCGCGGGGTGGGTATGGCTACACCTTC. The chain joins TRBV29-1 to TRBJ1-2; D is uncertain. CDR3 length: 14 amino acids. Between the trimmed V and J ends, which lost 7 bases and 5 bases, there was a span of 20 bases. From germline, CDR1 is SQVTM and CDR2 ANQGSEA. Filled out from reference TRBV29-1 and TRBJ1-2, the complete variable domain reads SAVISQKPSRDICQRGTSLTIQCQVDSQVTMMFWYRQQPGQSLTLIATANQGSEATYESGFVIDKFPISRPNLTFSTLTVSNMSPEDSSIYLCSDTDARGGYGYTFGSGTRLTVV.

V usage is TRBV27 and J usage is TRBJ2-7, with 8 bases matching TRBD1. The CDR3 covers 16 residues. CDR1 and CDR2 from the germline V gene are MNHEY and SMNVEV (reference sequence). V shed 5 bases and J 2 bases; nucleotides not matched to a gene: 11. The DNA for the CDR3 is TGTGCCAGCAGTCACAAGTCGACAGGGGCCCCCTACGAGCAGTACTTC. Protein product: CASSHKSTGAPYEQYF.

This chain joins TRBV7-9 and TRBJ2-5; unclear D gene. Germline V gene data show CDR1 as SEHNR and CDR2 as FQNEAQ (reference sequence). Deletions cut 2 bases from V and 5 bases from J, with 6 bases between. The CDR3 consists of 12 residues. CDR3 amino acids: CASSLFSETQYF. CDR3 bases: TGTGCCAGCAGCTTATTTAGTGAGACCCAGTACTTC. Looking up the rest from reference TRBV7-9 and TRBJ2-5 gives the full variable domain: DTGVSQNPRHKITKRGQNVTFRCDPISEHNRLYWYRQTLGQGPEFLTYFQNEAQLEKSRLLSDRFSAERPKGSFSTLEIQRTEQGDSAMYLCASSLFSETQYFGPGTRLLVL.